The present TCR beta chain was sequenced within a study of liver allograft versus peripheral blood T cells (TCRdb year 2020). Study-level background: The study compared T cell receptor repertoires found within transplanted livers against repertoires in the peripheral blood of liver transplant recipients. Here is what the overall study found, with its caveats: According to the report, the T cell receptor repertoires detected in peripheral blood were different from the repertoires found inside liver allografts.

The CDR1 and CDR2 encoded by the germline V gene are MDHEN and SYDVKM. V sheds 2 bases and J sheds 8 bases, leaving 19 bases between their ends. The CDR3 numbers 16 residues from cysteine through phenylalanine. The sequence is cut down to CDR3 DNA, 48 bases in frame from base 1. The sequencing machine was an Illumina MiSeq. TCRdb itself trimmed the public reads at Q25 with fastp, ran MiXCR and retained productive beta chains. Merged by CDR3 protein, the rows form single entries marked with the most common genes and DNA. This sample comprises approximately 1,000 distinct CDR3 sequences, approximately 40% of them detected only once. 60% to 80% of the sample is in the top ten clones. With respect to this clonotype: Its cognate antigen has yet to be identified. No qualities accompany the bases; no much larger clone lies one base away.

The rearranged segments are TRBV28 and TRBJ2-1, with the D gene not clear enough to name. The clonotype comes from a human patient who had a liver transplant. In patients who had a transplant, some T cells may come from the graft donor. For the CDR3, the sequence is CASSLPEHPFSDEQFF. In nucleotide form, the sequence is TGTGCCAGCAGTTTACCCGAGCATCCCTTCTCGGATGAGCAGTTCTTC.